This T cell receptor beta chain is from a study of T cell clones after liver transplantation. Only in-frame clones appear in the TCRdb table, and some are missing; sequencing was by immunoSEQ multiplex PCR. Among 60,000 or so clones listed, 65% to 75% were seen once. The CDR3 loop spans 14 amino acids. V shed 5 bases and J 5 bases; nucleotides not matched to a gene: 9. The germline gives CDR1 SGHNT, CDR2 YENEEA. V usage is TRBV11-3 and J usage is TRBJ2-7; 7 nucleotides match TRBD1. The TCR originated in a human donor who received a liver transplant. Sequencing used CD4+ T cells from blood, obtained before liver transplant. CDR3 sequence: CASSPRGNVDEQYF. The CDR3 DNA reads TGTGCCAGCAGCCCCAGGGGGAACGTCGACGAGCAGTACTTC. Full variable domain (rest looked up from reference TRBV11-3 and TRBJ2-7): EAGVVQSPRYKIIEKKQPVAFWCNPISGHNTLYWYLQNLGQGPELLIRYENEEAVDDSQLPKDRFSAERLKGVDSTLKIQPAELGDSAVYLCASSPRGNVDEQYFGPGTRLTVT.